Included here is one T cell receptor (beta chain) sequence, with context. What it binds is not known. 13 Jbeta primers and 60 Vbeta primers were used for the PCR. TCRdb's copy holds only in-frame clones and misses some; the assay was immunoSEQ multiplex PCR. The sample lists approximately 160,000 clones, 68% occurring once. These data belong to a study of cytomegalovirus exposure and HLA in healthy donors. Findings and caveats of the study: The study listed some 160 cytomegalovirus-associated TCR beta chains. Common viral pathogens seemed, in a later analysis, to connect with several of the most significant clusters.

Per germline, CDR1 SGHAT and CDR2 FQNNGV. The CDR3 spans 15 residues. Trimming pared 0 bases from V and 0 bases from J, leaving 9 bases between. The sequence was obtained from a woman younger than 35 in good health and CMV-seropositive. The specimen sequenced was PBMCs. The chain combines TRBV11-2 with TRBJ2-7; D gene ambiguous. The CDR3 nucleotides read TGTGCCAGCAGCTTAGAGCGGATTAACTCCTACGAGCAGTACTTC. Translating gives CASSLERINSYEQYF.